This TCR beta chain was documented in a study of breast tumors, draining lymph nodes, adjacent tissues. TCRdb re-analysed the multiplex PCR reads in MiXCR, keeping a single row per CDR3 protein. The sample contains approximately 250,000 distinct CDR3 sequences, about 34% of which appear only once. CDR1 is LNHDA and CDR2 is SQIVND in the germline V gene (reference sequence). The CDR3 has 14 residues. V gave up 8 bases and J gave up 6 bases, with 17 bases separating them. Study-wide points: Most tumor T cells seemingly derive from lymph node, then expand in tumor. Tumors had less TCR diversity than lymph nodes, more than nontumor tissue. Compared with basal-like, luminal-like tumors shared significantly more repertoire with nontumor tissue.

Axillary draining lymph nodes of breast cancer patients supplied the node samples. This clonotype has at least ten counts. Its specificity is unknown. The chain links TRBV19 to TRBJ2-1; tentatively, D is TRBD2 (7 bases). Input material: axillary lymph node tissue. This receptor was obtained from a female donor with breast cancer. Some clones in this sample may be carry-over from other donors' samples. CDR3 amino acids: CASGGAQISNEQFF. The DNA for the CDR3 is TGTGCCAGTGGGGGGGCCCAAATCTCCAATGAGCAGTTCTTC.